This TCR beta chain was identified during a study of blood T cell repertoires in COVID-19. The overall study: The analysed material was cDNA or gDNA that came from T cells, B-cell-depleted T cells, or PBMCs.

V lost 1 base, J lost 5 bases, and 6 bases lay in between. Germline V gene sequence: CDR1 SGHNT, CDR2 YYREEE (reference sequence). This CDR3 has 12 residues. In assigning cohorts, the study relied on participant-reported clinical history. In the original workflow: Scientists estimated how many nucleated cells there were by amplifying reference gene primers. Measured with immunoSEQ multiplex PCR; TCRdb has only the in-frame clones, and not every one. From that table come the V and J calls and clone size; the DNA was used to work out D and trimming. The repertoire holds about 310,000 clones, with approximately 90% as singletons.

The receptor was isolated from a woman aged 18 to 35 who had recovered from COVID-19. What was sequenced was PBMCs or T cells enriched from blood (not recorded which). This chain links TRBV5-4 with TRBJ1-1; D uncertain. CDR3 sequence: CASSLFRTEAFF. The CDR3 bases are TGTGCCAGCAGCTTGTTCCGGACTGAAGCTTTCTTT.